This T cell receptor beta chain was documented in a study of blood T cell repertoires in COVID-19. Study-level background: COVID-19 samples from acute and convalescent phases originated in the United States, Italy and Spain.

In the original workflow: Amplifying reference gene primers gave estimates of nucleated cell counts. Profiling relied on immunoSEQ multiplex PCR, and the TCRdb table lists in-frame clones only, not all of them. Clone size and the V and J calls come from that table; the DNA yielded D and trimming. The sample contains around 81,000 clones, roughly 80% of which appear only once. The germline V gene encodes CDR1 SNHLY and CDR2 FYNNEI. V was pared by 3 bases and J by 4 bases, with 4 bases of the junction left unmatched. The CDR3 length is 14 residues. The clonotype originates from a man in his fifties with acute or convalescent COVID-19. The sequenced sample was peripheral blood. V gene TRBV2 combines with J gene TRBJ1-2, with 8 bases identical to TRBD1. The CDR3 loop is CASSDRTGTYGYTF. The CDR3 DNA follows: TGTGCCAGCAGTGATAGGACAGGGACCTATGGCTACACCTTC.